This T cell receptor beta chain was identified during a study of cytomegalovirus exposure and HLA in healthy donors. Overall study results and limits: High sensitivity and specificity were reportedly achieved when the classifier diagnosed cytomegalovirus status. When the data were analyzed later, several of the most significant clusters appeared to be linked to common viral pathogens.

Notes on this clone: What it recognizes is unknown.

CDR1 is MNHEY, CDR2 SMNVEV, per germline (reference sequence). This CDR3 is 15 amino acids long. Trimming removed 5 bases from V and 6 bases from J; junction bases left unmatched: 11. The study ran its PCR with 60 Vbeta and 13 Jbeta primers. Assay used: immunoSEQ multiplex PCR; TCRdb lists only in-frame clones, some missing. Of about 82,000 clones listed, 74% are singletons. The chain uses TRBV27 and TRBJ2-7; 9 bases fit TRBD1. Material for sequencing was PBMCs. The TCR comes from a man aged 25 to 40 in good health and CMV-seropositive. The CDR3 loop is CASSLRGQGTVEQYF. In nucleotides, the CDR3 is TGTGCCAGCAGTCTACGGGGACAGGGAACTGTCGAGCAGTACTTC.